Listed here are 25 T cell receptor beta chains from one sample, sequenced in a study of graft-versus-host responses after intestinal transplantation. Antigen specificity for these receptors is unknown. TCRdb's copy holds only in-frame clones and misses some; the assay was immunoSEQ multiplex PCR. In the table there are over 80,000 clones, around 91% of which are singletons. The sequences come from unstimulated CD4+ T cells sorted from spleen or lymph node cells, collected before transplant. The receptors stem from a human donor who was the organ donor for an intestinal transplant.

The J gene is TRBJ1-2, the V gene TRBV9, with TRBD1 identical over 9 bases. This CDR3 contains 14 residues. Germline values: CDR1 SGDLS, CDR2 YYNGEE. Trimming removed 2 bases from V and 8 bases from J; junction bases left unmatched: 7. The DNA of the CDR3 is TGTGCCAGCAGCGTGGGGACAGGGTTGGGAGGCTACACCTTC. This codes for CASSVGTGLGGYTF. The whole variable domain, remainder taken from reference TRBV9 and TRBJ1-2, is DSGVTQTPKHLITATGQRVTLRCSPRSGDLSVYWYQQSLDQGLQFLIQYYNGEERAKGNILERFSAQQFPDLHSELNLSSLELGDSALYFCASSVGTGLGGYTFGSGTRLTVV.

This chain connects TRBV4-2 to TRBJ1-6; D is uncertain. CDR3 length: 15 amino acids. Germline V gene sequence: CDR1 LGHNA, CDR2 YNFKEQ. With 0 bases removed from V and 7 bases from J, the gap between germline ends came to 10 bases. The CDR3 sequence is CASSQESRLNSPLHF. CDR3 bases: TGTGCCAGCAGCCAAGAGTCCAGATTAAATTCACCCCTCCACTTT.

The chain carries TRBV5-1 and TRBJ1-1, with 9 bases lining up with TRBD1. Unmatched junction bases numbered 5, after V lost 2 bases and J lost 0 bases. CDR1 SGHRS and CDR2 YFSETQ come from the germline V gene. The CDR3 is 16 residues long. The CDR3 sequence is CASSFPGQGLNTEAFF. The CDR3 DNA reads as TGCGCCAGCAGCTTCCCGGGACAGGGTTTGAACACTGAAGCTTTCTTT.

This sequence joins TRBV28 and TRBJ1-6; TRBD1 agrees at 9 bases. Germline loops: CDR1 MDHEN, CDR2 SYDVKM. This CDR3 has 17 amino acids. The V and J ends lost 2 bases and 4 bases, in that order; junction bases with no gene match: 6. Written as DNA, the CDR3 is TGTGCCAGCAGTTTACTCGGGACAGGGAGGTATAATTCACCCCTCCACTTT. Residues: CASSLLGTGRYNSPLHF. Variable domain in full (rest from reference TRBV28 and TRBJ1-6): DVKVTQSSRYLVKRTGEKVFLECVQDMDHENMFWYRQDPGLGLRLIYFSYDVKMKEKGDIPEGYSVSREKKERFSLILESASTNQTSMYLCASSLLGTGRYNSPLHFGNGTRLTVT.

In its sample, this clone was seen once. This chain connects TRBV9 to TRBJ2-1; a possible D gene is TRBD1 (5 bases). The germline V gene has CDR1 SGDLS and CDR2 YYNGEE. V dropped 1 base and J dropped 5 bases, with 7 bases sitting between them. There are 13 residues in the CDR3. The CDR3 DNA follows: TGTGCCAGCAGCGTACAGGGAAACAATGAGCAGTTCTTC. Protein: CASSVQGNNEQFF.

The V gene is TRBV6-1, the J gene TRBJ1-2, with TRBD1 matching over 10 bases. The CDR3 totals 15 residues. Germline V gives CDR1 MNHNS, CDR2 SASEGT. With V trimmed by 5 bases and J by 13 bases, 16 bases remained unmatched. The CDR3 bases are TGTGCCAGCAGTTTCGAAGACAGGGGGCGCGAAAGGGTCACCTTC. Its protein is CASSFEDRGRERVTF.

The V call is TRBV18, the J call TRBJ1-1, with D unclear. The CDR3 is 15 residues long. Germline V lookup: CDR1 KGHSH, CDR2 LQKENI. The V end was cut by 2 bases, the J end by 3 bases, with 13 bases between. The CDR3 DNA reads as TGTGCCAGCTCACCAGTTTCGGGGTGGGACACTGAAGCTTTCTTT. Its translation: CASSPVSGWDTEAFF.

The chain couples TRBV4-2 to TRBJ1-1, with TRBD1 matching over 11 bases. This CDR3 is built from 15 residues. V shed 4 bases and J 4 bases; nucleotides not matched to a gene: 5. Germline values: CDR1 LGHNA, CDR2 YNFKEQ. The CDR3 protein is CASSPRDRGSTEAFF. The CDR3 DNA follows: TGTGCCAGCAGCCCCCGGGACAGGGGGTCCACTGAAGCTTTCTTT.

The CDR3: CASSLFYSNQPQHF. CDR3 DNA: TGTGCCAGCAGCTTATTTTATAGCAATCAGCCCCAGCATTTT. The genes are TRBV7-2 and TRBJ1-5; D gene uncertain. CDR1 and CDR2 (germline): SGHTA, FQGNSA. The CDR3 has 14 amino acids. The V and J ends lost 2 bases and 0 bases respectively, with 5 bases between them. The variable domain in full, completed from reference TRBV7-2 and TRBJ1-5, reads GAGVSQSPSNKVTEKGKDVELRCDPISGHTALYWYRQSLGQGLEFLIYFQGNSAPDKSGLPSDRFSAERTGGSVSTLTIQRTQQEDSAVYLCASSLFYSNQPQHFGDGTRLSIL.

V is TRBV5-1 and J is TRBJ1-2, with 9 nucleotides matching TRBD1. V lost 7 bases, J lost 8 bases, and 9 bases stayed unmatched. CDR3 length: 13 residues. Germline-derived CDR1 and CDR2 are SGHRS and YFSETQ. The CDR3 coding sequence is TGCGCCAGCCGACGGACAGGGGAGGGCGGCTACACCTTC. The encoded protein is CASRRTGEGGYTF.

The chain joins TRBV13 to TRBJ1-5; 10 positions match TRBD1. Germline CDR1 is PRHDT and CDR2 is FYEKMQ (reference sequence). The V gene end was trimmed by 5 bases and the J gene end by 9 bases; junction bases not matched to a gene: 16. There are 17 residues in the CDR3. The CDR3 nucleotides read TGTGCCAGCAGCGCCCGGAGGACAGGGGGAGGTGTTGTGCCCCAGCATTTT. Protein product: CASSARRTGGGVVPQHF.

The chain carries TRBV9 and TRBJ1-5; 9 bases are shared with TRBD1. Germline V lookup: CDR1 SGDLS, CDR2 YYNGEE. The CDR3 is 14 residues long. J lost 9 bases, V lost 0 bases, and 4 bases had no gene match. The chain's CDR3 is CASSVAGQGWPQHF. DNA for the CDR3: TGTGCCAGCAGCGTAGCCGGACAGGGGTGGCCCCAGCATTTT.

V is TRBV5-1 and J is TRBJ2-5; no firm D call. The last part of the DNA fits TRBJ2-7 better; the J call may be wrong. The CDR3 sequence is 15 residues long. Germline CDR1 is SGHRS and CDR2 is YFSETQ. The CDR3 region is CASSWVDPERNEQYF. DNA for the CDR3: TGCGCCAGCAGCTGGGTAGACCCCGAGAGGAACGAGCAGTACTTC.

The V call is TRBV2, the J call TRBJ1-2; 11 bases are shared with TRBD1. Germline lookup yields CDR1 SNHLY and CDR2 FYNNEI. The trim removed 8 bases at V and 3 bases at J, leaving 5 bases unmatched. The CDR3 loop spans 14 amino acids. The chain's CDR3 is CASRRTGGDYGYTF. CDR3 DNA: TGTGCCAGCCGGAGGACAGGGGGCGACTATGGCTACACCTTC.

The genes are TRBV5-1 and TRBJ1-3; D call uncertain. The CDR3 has 13 residues. V was pared by 3 bases and J by 2 bases, with 6 bases between. The germline CDR1 and CDR2 sequences are SGHRS and YFSETQ. The CDR3 DNA is TGCGCCAGCAGCTACCACACTGGAAACACCATATATTTT. Protein: CASSYHTGNTIYF. Drawing the rest from reference TRBV5-1 and TRBJ1-3, the complete variable domain is KAGVTQTPRYLIKTRGQQVTLSCSPISGHRSVSWYQQTPGQGLQFLFEYFSETQRNKGNFPGRFSGRQFSNSRSEMNVSTLELGDSALYLCASSYHTGNTIYFGEGSWLTVV.

The table lists this clone with a few counts. The chain employs TRBV10-3 and TRBJ1-1, with D tentatively TRBD1 (5 bases). V lost 6 bases and J 1 base, leaving 12 bases between the germline ends. CDR1 and CDR2 from the germline V gene are ENHRY and SYGVKD. The CDR3 has 14 residues. CDR3: CAISQAQGNTEAFF. CDR3 nucleotide sequence: TGTGCCATCAGCCAGGCCCAGGGGAACACTGAAGCTTTCTTT.

This chain connects TRBV5-1 to TRBJ1-4; D ambiguous. Germline V CDR1 and CDR2: SGHRS, YFSETQ. V was clipped by 0 bases and J by 5 bases, with 8 bases between them. CDR3 length equals 14 residues. CDR3 amino acids: CASSLGQVNEKLFF. The CDR3 coding sequence is TGCGCCAGCAGCTTGGGGCAGGTCAATGAAAAACTGTTTTTT. Full variable domain (rest looked up from reference TRBV5-1 and TRBJ1-4): KAGVTQTPRYLIKTRGQQVTLSCSPISGHRSVSWYQQTPGQGLQFLFEYFSETQRNKGNFPGRFSGRQFSNSRSEMNVSTLELGDSALYLCASSLGQVNEKLFFGSGTQLSVL.

The chain is built from TRBV6-5 and TRBJ1-1; tentative D call: TRBD1 (5 bases). V was shortened by 6 bases and J by 0 bases, with 5 bases between the two germline ends. The germline V gene encodes CDR1 MNHEY and CDR2 SVGAGI. This CDR3 has 12 amino acids. CDR3 residues: CASRGLNTEAFF. The CDR3 bases are TGTGCCAGCAGGGGGCTGAACACTGAAGCTTTCTTT.

The J gene is TRBJ1-2, the V gene TRBV18; tentatively, D is TRBD1 (6 bases). The V gene's germline CDR1 is KGHSH and CDR2 LQKENI. The V and J ends lost 4 bases and 8 bases respectively, with 26 bases between them. The CDR3 runs to 17 residues. CDR3 bases: TGTGCCAGCTCACGGGTAGCGCACCCACAGGGCGCAGGCGGCTACACCTTC. It is translated as CASSRVAHPQGAGGYTF.

V gene TRBV18 combines with J gene TRBJ1-3; D possibly corresponds to TRBD1 (6 bases). This CDR3 comprises 16 residues. Germline CDR1 reads KGHSH; CDR2 reads LQKENI. The V end lost 4 bases, the J end lost 0 bases, and 13 bases lay between the germline ends. The CDR3 region is CASSLTDSHSGNTIYF. In DNA form, the CDR3 reads TGTGCCAGCTCACTGACGGACAGCCACTCTGGAAACACCATATATTTT.

This clone was observed a single time. The rearrangement uses TRBV2 and TRBJ2-3; 11 bases map to TRBD2. Germline CDR1 and CDR2: SNHLY and FYNNEI. J was trimmed by 7 bases and V by 9 bases; bases with no gene match: 9. The CDR3 is made up of 14 amino acids. The CDR3 loop is CARGLAGGTNTQYF. The CDR3 DNA reads TGTGCCAGGGGGTTAGCGGGGGGGACCAATACGCAGTATTTT. Drawing the rest from reference TRBV2 and TRBJ2-3, the complete variable domain is EPEVTQTPSHQVTQMGQEVILRCVPISNHLYFYWYRQILGQKVEFLVSFYNNEISEKSEIFDDQFSVERPDGSNFTLKIRSTKLEDSAMYFCARGLAGGTNTQYFGPGTRLTVL.

The CDR3 loop is CASSPFQGAYEQYF. The CDR3 DNA reads as TGTGCCAGCTCACCGTTCCAGGGGGCCTACGAGCAGTACTTC. The chain joins TRBV18 to TRBJ2-7; 7 positions match TRBD1. Germline V CDR1 and CDR2: KGHSH, LQKENI. After removal of 3 bases from V and 2 bases from J, the junction contained 4 bases not matched to a gene. The CDR3 runs to 14 residues.

The CDR3 coding sequence is TGTGCCAGCAGTGAGGATCAAGGGGGCTACAATGAGCAGTTCTTC. Encoded protein: CASSEDQGGYNEQFF. The J gene is TRBJ2-1, the V gene TRBV6-4, with a weak D call TRBD1 (6 bases). Germline-derived CDR1 and CDR2 are MRHNA and SNTAGT. CDR3 length equals 15 residues. V lost 3 bases, J lost 3 bases, and 12 bases lay in between.

The J gene is TRBJ1-6, the V gene TRBV27; D is uncertain. CDR1 MNHEY and CDR2 SMNVEV come from the germline V gene (reference sequence). The CDR3 sequence is 14 residues long. V was pared by 5 bases and J by 3 bases, with 8 bases between. This CDR3 reads CASSPGIYNSPLHF. The CDR3 nucleotides read TGTGCCAGCAGTCCGGGGATCTATAATTCACCCCTCCACTTT.

The V and J genes are TRBV4-2 and TRBJ2-1; 8 nucleotides match TRBD2. J lost 5 bases, V lost 0 bases, and 6 bases had no gene match. Germline lookup yields CDR1 LGHNA and CDR2 YNFKEQ. This CDR3 spans 16 amino acids. CDR3 nucleotides: TGTGCCAGCAGCCAAGATCCAGCGGGAGAGAACAATGAGCAGTTCTTC. Encoded protein: CASSQDPAGENNEQFF.